These T cell receptor beta chains were read from a single sample in a study of cytomegalovirus exposure and HLA in healthy donors. Sequencing used immunoSEQ multiplex PCR; TCRdb keeps in-frame clones, though not all of them. Among about 120,000 clones listed, 60% to 85% were seen once. The sample taken for sequencing was PBMCs. The receptors shown here come from a female donor in good health and CMV-seronegative. The CDR3 runs from the conserved cysteine through the conserved F or W. D genes are given only for firm matches. For some rows the clone size is stated as once, few or many, or as a class when expanded; others skip it.

CDR3 DNA: TGCAGCGTACGCGGGGGGGACTATGAGCAGTTCTTC
CDR3 protein: CSVRGGDYEQFF
clone size: .
J gene: TRBJ2-1
D gene: TRBD2
V gene: TRBV29-1

CDR3 DNA: TGTGCCAGTAGTAGCGGGGGGGCTTTCGGCGATGAGCAGTTCTTC
CDR3 protein: CASSSGGAFGDEQFF
clone size: .
J gene: TRBJ2-1
D gene: TRBD2
V gene: TRBV19

CDR3 DNA: TGTGCCAGCAGTTTAACAGGGGTAGAGACCCAGTACTTC
CDR3 protein: CASSLTGVETQYF
clone size: .
J gene: TRBJ2-5
D gene: TRBD1
V gene: TRBV27

CDR3 DNA: TGTGCCAGCAGCTCGCAGGGTAACTCGGCCACCTTC
CDR3 protein: CASSSQGNSATF
clone size: .
J gene: TRBJ1-2
D gene: .
V gene: TRBV5-6

CDR3 DNA: TGTGCCAGCAGCTTAGTAGGGGGCGAGACCCAGTACTTC
CDR3 protein: CASSLVGGETQYF
clone size: .
J gene: TRBJ2-5
D gene: TRBD1
V gene: TRBV7-9

CDR3 DNA: TGTGCCAGCAGCTTAGAACTAGCGGTCAATGAGCAGTTCTTC
CDR3 protein: CASSLELAVNEQFF
clone size: .
J gene: TRBJ2-1
D gene: TRBD2
V gene: TRBV7-2

CDR3 DNA: TGTGCCAGCAGTGATCATCTCCAGACAGGGGGAAATGAAAAACTGTTTTTT
CDR3 protein: CASSDHLQTGGNEKLFF
clone size: few
J gene: TRBJ1-4
D gene: TRBD1
V gene: TRBV6-1

CDR3 DNA: TGTGCCAGCAGCTTATCGGGACAGGGGGCTGGGGAGCAGTTCTTC
CDR3 protein: CASSLSGQGAGEQFF
clone size: .
J gene: TRBJ2-1
D gene: TRBD1
V gene: TRBV7-6

CDR3 DNA: TGTGCCAGCAGCCAACAACAGGGCAATGAAAAACTGTTTTTT
CDR3 protein: CASSQQQGNEKLFF
clone size: .
J gene: TRBJ1-4
D gene: .
V gene: TRBV4-2

CDR3 DNA: TGTGCCAGCAGCTTATTTGACAGGGACGAAAAACTGTTTTTT
CDR3 protein: CASSLFDRDEKLFF
clone size: .
J gene: TRBJ1-4
D gene: TRBD1
V gene: TRBV7-9

CDR3 DNA: TGTGCCTGGAGTGGAGGGGGGGGTCAGCCCCAGCATTTT
CDR3 protein: CAWSGGGGQPQHF
clone size: .
J gene: TRBJ1-5
D gene: .
V gene: TRBV30

CDR3 DNA: TGTGCCAGCTCACCGAGTAAACAGGGGGCCACTGAAGCTTTCTTT
CDR3 protein: CASSPSKQGATEAFF
clone size: .
J gene: TRBJ1-1
D gene: TRBD1
V gene: TRBV18

CDR3 DNA: TGTGCCAGCAGCCAAAATTCAGATACGCAGTATTTT
CDR3 protein: CASSQNSDTQYF
clone size: .
J gene: TRBJ2-3
D gene: .
V gene: TRBV9

CDR3 DNA: TGTGCCAGCAGCTCCCGCTCCTACGAGCAGTACTTC
CDR3 protein: CASSSRSYEQYF
clone size: .
J gene: TRBJ2-7
D gene: .
V gene: TRBV7-9

CDR3 DNA: TGCAGCGTTGAAGGGGGTCGCCGGGACAGGACCTATGGCTACACCTTC
CDR3 protein: CSVEGGRRDRTYGYTF
clone size: .
J gene: TRBJ1-2
D gene: TRBD1
V gene: TRBV29-1

CDR3 DNA: TGTGCCAGCAGTGAAGGGTCCGCGCGGAGCTCCTACGAGCAGTACTTC
CDR3 protein: CASSEGSARSSYEQYF
clone size: .
J gene: TRBJ2-7
D gene: .
V gene: TRBV25-1

CDR3 DNA: TGTGCCAGCAGCCAGGGGGTGGGCTACACCTTC
CDR3 protein: CASSQGVGYTF
clone size: few
J gene: TRBJ1-2
D gene: TRBD1
V gene: TRBV6-5

CDR3 DNA: TGCGCCAGCGAACCCCCGGGACAGGGGGACGACGAGCAGTACTTC
CDR3 protein: CASEPPGQGDDEQYF
clone size: .
J gene: TRBJ2-7
D gene: TRBD1
V gene: TRBV10-2

CDR3 DNA: TGCGCCAGCAGCTATACATCCGGGGAGCTGTTTTTT
CDR3 protein: CASSYTSGELFF
clone size: .
J gene: TRBJ2-2
D gene: .
V gene: TRBV5-1

CDR3 DNA: TGTGCCACCAGCAGAAGACAGGGACCCTACGAGCAGTACTTC
CDR3 protein: CATSRRQGPYEQYF
clone size: .
J gene: TRBJ2-7
D gene: TRBD1
V gene: TRBV15